This TCR beta chain derives from a study of cytomegalovirus exposure and HLA in healthy donors. The CDR3 covers 12 residues. CDR1 and CDR2 (germline): LNHDA, SQIVND (reference sequence). The V gene lost 7 bases and the J gene lost 0 bases, with 7 bases spanning the gap. The PCR made use of 60 Vbeta and 13 Jbeta primers. Assay used: immunoSEQ multiplex PCR; TCRdb lists only in-frame clones, some missing. The sample contains about 170,000 clones, more than 70% of which appear only once. The source of this sequence is a male donor in good health and CMV-seronegative. Specimen: PBMCs. This sequence joins TRBV19 and TRBJ2-7; D ambiguous. Here the CDR3 DNA reads TGTGCCAGTATGAGCCTCTCCTACGAGCAGTACTTC. It codes for CASMSLSYEQYF.